The rows below give T cell receptor beta chains drawn from one sample of a study of shared clonotypes between healthy human individuals. Profiled with immunoSEQ multiplex PCR; TCRdb holds only in-frame clones, not every one. This table holds roughly 490,000 clones, less than 80% found once. The sample taken for sequencing was PBMCs. The receptor set was obtained from a middle-aged woman in good health. Some clones in this sample may be carry-over from other donors' samples. Both conserved end residues are part of each CDR3. Each record gives: clone size, V gene, J gene, D gene, CDR3 DNA, CDR3 protein. D genes are given only for firm matches. A row's size may be missing; if present it is once, few, many or a size class.

>-|TRBV30|TRBJ2-7|-
TGTGCCTGGAGAGGATGGGGGAACTCCTACGAGCAGTACTTC
CAWRGWGNSYEQYF
>-|TRBV28|TRBJ2-1|-
TGTGCCAGCAGTTTGGGGACGAGCTCCTACAATGAGCAGTTCTTC
CASSLGTSSYNEQFF
>-|TRBV19|TRBJ2-1|-
TGTGCCAGTAGATACCGTCAGGCGGGCAATGAGCAGTTCTTC
CASRYRQAGNEQFF
>-|TRBV7-2|TRBJ1-1|-
TGTGCCAGCAGCTTATGGCTTATGAACACTGAAGCTTTCTTT
CASSLWLMNTEAFF
>-|TRBV7-8|TRBJ2-3|-
TGTGCCAGCAGCTCGTTTAGCGGAGGGGGCACAGATACGCAGTATTTT
CASSSFSGGGTDTQYF
>-|TRBV6-6|TRBJ2-7|-
TGTGCCAGCAGTTACTACCGGGATATCTACGAGCAGTACTTC
CASSYYRDIYEQYF
>-|TRBV5-4|TRBJ2-7|TRBD1
TGTGCCAGCAGCCGGACAGGGGGCTCCGGCGAGCAGTACTTC
CASSRTGGSGEQYF
>many|TRBV28|TRBJ2-2|TRBD2
TGTGCCAGCAGGAAGGCTAGCGGTAACACCGGGGAGCTGTTTTTT
CASRKASGNTGELFF
>-|TRBV2|TRBJ2-7|-
TGTGCCATCCACGTATCAAGCCGGGGTGGGGCATACGAGCAGTACTTC
CAIHVSSRGGAYEQYF
>-|TRBV5-4|TRBJ2-1|TRBD2
TGTGCCAGCAGCTTGGGAATTGCTAGCGGGAGGCCCTCCTACAATGAGCAGTTCTTC
CASSLGIASGRPSYNEQFF
>-|TRBV5-1|TRBJ2-3|-
TGCGCCAGCTCGTCAGCGTCTCCCACAGATACGCAGTATTTT
CASSSASPTDTQYF
>-|TRBV7-9|TRBJ2-7|TRBD1
TGTGCCAGCAGCCCTCGACAGGGGACCTACGAGCAGTACTTC
CASSPRQGTYEQYF
>-|TRBV4-2|TRBJ2-5|TRBD2
TGTGCCAGCAGCCACCAATTTACGCTAGCGGGATTGGGAGAGACCCAGTACTTC
CASSHQFTLAGLGETQYF
>-|TRBV7-2|TRBJ2-7|-
TGTGCCAGCAGCCCCAGTCACGACGAGCAGTACTTC
CASSPSHDEQYF
>-|TRBV6-5|TRBJ1-1|-
TGTGCCAGCAGTTACTCGCGATGGAACACTGAAGCTTTCTTT
CASSYSRWNTEAFF
>few|TRBV30|TRBJ2-7|TRBD1
TGTGCCTGGAGCTACAGGGGGCCCCAAGCCTACGAGCAGTACTTC
CAWSYRGPQAYEQYF
>-|TRBV4-1|TRBJ1-1|-
TGCGCCAGCAGCCAAGATAGGCAGGTTCGGGCTTTCTTT
CASSQDRQVRAFF